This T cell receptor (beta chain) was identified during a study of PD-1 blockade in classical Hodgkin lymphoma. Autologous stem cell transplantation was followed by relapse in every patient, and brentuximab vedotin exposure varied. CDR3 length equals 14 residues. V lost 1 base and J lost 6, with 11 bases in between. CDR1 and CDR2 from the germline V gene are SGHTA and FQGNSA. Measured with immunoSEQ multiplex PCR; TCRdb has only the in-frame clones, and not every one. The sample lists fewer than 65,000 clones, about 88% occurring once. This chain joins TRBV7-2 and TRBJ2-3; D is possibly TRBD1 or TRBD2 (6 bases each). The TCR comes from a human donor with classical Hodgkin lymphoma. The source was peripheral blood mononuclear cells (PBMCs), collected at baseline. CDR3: CASSLVRGLDTQYF. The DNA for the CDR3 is TGTGCCAGCAGCTTAGTTCGGGGGCTGGATACGCAGTATTTT. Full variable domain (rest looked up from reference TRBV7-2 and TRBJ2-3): GAGVSQSPSNKVTEKGKDVELRCDPISGHTALYWYRQSLGQGLEFLIYFQGNSAPDKSGLPSDRFSAERTGGSVSTLTIQRTQQEDSAVYLCASSLVRGLDTQYFGPGTRLTVL.